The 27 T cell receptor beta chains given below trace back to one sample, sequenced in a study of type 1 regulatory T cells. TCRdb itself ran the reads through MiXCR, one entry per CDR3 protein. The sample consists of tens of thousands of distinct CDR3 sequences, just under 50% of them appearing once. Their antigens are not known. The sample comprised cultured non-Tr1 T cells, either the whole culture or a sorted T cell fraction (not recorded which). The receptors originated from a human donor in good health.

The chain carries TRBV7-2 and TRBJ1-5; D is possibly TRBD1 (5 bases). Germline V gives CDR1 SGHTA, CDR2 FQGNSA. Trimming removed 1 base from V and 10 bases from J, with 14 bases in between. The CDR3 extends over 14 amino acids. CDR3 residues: CASSLDGAQGPQHF. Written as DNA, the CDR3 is TGTGCCAGCAGCTTAGACGGGGCGCAGGGTCCCCAGCATTTT.

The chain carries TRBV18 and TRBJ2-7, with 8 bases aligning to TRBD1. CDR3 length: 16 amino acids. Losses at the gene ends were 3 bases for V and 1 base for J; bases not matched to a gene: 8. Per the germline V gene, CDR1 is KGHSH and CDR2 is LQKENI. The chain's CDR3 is CASSPRPDRASYEQYF. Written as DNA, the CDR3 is TGTGCCAGCTCACCTCGTCCGGACAGGGCTTCCTACGAGCAGTACTTC.

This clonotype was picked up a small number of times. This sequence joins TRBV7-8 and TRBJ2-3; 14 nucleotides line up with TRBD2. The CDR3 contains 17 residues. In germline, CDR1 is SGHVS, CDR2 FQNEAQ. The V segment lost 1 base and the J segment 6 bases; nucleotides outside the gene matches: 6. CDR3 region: CASSLETSGGVSDTQYF. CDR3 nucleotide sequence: TGTGCCAGCAGCTTAGAGACTAGCGGGGGGGTTTCGGATACGCAGTATTTT.

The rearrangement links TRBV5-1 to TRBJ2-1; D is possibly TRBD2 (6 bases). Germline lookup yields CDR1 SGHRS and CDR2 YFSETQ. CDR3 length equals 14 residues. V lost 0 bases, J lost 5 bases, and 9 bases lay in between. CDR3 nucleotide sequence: TGCGCCAGCAGCTTGGATGCGGGGAACAATGAGCAGTTCTTC. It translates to CASSLDAGNNEQFF.

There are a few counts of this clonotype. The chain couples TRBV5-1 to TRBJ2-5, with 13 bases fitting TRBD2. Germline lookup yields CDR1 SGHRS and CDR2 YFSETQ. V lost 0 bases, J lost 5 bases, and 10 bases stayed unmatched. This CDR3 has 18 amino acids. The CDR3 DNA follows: TGCGCCAGCAGCTTGGAGGTTACTAGCGGGGGGGCCGGGGAGACCCAGTACTTC. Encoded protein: CASSLEVTSGGAGETQYF.

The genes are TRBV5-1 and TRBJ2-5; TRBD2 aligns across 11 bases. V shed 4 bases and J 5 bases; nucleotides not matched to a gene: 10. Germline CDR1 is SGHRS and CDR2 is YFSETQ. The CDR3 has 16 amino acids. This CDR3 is CASSTSSGGRRETQYF. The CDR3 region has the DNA TGCGCCAGCAGCACCTCTAGCGGGGGGCGGCGTGAGACCCAGTACTTC.

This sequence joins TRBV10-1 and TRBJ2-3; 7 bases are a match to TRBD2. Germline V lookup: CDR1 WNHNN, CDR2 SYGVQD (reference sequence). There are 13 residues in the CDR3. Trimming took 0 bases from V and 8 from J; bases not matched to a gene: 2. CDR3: CASSESGGGTQYF. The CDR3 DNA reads TGCGCCAGCAGTGAGTCGGGGGGGGGTACGCAGTATTTT.

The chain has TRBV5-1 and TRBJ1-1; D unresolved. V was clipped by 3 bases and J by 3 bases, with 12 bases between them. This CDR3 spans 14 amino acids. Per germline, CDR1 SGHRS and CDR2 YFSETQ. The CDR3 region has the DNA TGCGCCAGCAGCTACGCCCCGGAGGACACTGAAGCTTTCTTT. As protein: CASSYAPEDTEAFF.

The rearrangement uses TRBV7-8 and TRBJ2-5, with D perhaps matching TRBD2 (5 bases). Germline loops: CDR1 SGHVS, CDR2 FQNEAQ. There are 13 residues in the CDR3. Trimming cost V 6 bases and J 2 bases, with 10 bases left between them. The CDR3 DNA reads TGTGCCAGCAGGGGTAGCGTACAAGAGACCCAGTACTTC. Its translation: CASRGSVQETQYF. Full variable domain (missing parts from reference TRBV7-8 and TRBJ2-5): GAGVSQSPRYKVAKRGQDVALRCDPISGHVSLFWYQQALGQGPEFLTYFQNEAQLDKSGLPSDRFFAERPEGSVSTLKIQRTQQEDSAVYLCASRGSVQETQYFGPGTRLLVL.

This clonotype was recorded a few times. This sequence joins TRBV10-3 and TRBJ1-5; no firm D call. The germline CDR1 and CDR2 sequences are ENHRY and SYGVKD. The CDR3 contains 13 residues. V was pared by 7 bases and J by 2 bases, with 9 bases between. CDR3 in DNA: TGTGCCATCACCCTCTCTGGCAATCAGCCCCAGCATTTT. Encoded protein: CAITLSGNQPQHF.

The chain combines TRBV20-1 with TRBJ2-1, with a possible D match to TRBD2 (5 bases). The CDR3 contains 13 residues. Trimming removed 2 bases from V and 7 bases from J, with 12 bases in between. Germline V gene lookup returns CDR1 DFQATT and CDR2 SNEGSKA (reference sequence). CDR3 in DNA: TGCAGTGCTAGACCGTCACTAGGGAATGAGCAGTTCTTC. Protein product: CSARPSLGNEQFF.

The CDR3 loop reads CASSLGTAGNTIYF. The CDR3 nucleotides are TGCGCCAGCAGCTTGGGGACGGCTGGAAACACCATATATTTT. This chain connects TRBV5-1 to TRBJ1-3; D remains unclear. V was cut by 0 bases and J by 2 bases, with 6 bases left in between. CDR1 SGHRS and CDR2 YFSETQ come from the germline V gene. The CDR3 has 14 residues.

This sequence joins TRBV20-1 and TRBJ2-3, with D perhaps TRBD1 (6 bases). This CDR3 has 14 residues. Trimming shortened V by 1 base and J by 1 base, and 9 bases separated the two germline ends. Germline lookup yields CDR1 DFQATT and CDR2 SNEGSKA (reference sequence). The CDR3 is CSARAAGGTDTQYF. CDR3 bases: TGCAGTGCTAGAGCCGCAGGGGGCACAGATACGCAGTATTTT.

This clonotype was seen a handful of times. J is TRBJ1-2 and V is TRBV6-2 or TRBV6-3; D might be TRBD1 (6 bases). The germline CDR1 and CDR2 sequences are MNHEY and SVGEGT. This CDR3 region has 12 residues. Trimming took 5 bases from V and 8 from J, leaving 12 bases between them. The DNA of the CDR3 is TGTGCCAGCAGTGTTACAGGGAAGGGCTACACCTTC. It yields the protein CASSVTGKGYTF.

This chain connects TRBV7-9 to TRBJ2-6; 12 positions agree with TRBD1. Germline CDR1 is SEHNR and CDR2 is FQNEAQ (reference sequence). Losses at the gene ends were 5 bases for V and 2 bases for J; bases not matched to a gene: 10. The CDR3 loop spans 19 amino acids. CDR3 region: CASSPLLGQGATGANVLTF. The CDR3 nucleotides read TGTGCCAGCAGCCCCCTTCTGGGACAGGGGGCGACTGGGGCCAACGTCCTGACTTTC.

The CDR3, as DNA: TGTGCCAGCAGTTACCGACAGGGCTGGGAAAAACTGTTTTTT. This translates into CASSYRQGWEKLFF. The V call is TRBV6-5, the J call TRBJ1-4; the match to TRBD1 covers 7 bases. Germline values: CDR1 MNHEY, CDR2 SVGAGI. The CDR3 has 14 amino acids. J lost 8 bases, V lost 2 bases, and 5 bases had no gene match.

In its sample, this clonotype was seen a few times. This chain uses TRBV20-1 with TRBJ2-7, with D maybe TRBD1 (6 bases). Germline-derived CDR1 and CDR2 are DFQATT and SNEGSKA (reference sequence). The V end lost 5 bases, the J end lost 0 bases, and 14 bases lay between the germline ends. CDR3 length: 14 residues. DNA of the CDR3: TGCAGTGCTGCCATGGACAGACCCTCCTACGAGCAGTACTTC. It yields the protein CSAAMDRPSYEQYF.

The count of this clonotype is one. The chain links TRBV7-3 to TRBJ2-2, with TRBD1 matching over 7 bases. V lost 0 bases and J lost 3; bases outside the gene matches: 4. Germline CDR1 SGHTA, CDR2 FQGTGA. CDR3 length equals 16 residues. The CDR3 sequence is CASSLTGGKDTGELFF. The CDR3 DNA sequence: TGTGCCAGCAGCTTAACAGGGGGCAAAGACACCGGGGAGCTGTTTTTT.

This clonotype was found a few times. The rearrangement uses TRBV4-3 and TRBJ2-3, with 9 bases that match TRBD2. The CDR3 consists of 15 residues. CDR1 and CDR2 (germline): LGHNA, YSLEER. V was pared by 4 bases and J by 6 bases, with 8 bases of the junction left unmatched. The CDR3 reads CASSRIAGATDTQYF. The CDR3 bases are TGCGCCAGCAGCCGTATAGCGGGGGCCACCGATACGCAGTATTTT.

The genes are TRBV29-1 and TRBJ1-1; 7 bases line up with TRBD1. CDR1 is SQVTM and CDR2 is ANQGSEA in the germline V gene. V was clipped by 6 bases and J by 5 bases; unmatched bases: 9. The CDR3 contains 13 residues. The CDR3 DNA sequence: TGCAGCGTGGGGGAAGGGGGCTGGACTGAAGCTTTCTTT. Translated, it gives CSVGEGGWTEAFF.

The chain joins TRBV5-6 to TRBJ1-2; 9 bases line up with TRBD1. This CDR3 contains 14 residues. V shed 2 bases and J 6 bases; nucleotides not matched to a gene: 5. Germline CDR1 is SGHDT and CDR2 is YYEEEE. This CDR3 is CASSLADRGDGYTF. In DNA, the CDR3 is TGTGCCAGCAGCTTAGCGGACAGGGGAGATGGCTACACCTTC.

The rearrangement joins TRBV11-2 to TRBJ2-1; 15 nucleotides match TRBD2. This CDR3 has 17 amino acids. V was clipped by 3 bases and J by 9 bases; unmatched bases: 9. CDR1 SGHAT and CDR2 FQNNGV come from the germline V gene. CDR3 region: CASSFQPGTSGGIEQFF. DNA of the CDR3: TGTGCCAGCAGCTTTCAACCTGGGACTAGCGGGGGGATTGAGCAGTTCTTC. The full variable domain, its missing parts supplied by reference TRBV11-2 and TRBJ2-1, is EAGVAQSPRYKIIEKRQSVAFWCNPISGHATLYWYQQILGQGPKLLIQFQNNGVVDDSQLPKDRFSAERLKGVDSTLKIQPAKLEDSAVYLCASSFQPGTSGGIEQFFGPGTRLTVL.

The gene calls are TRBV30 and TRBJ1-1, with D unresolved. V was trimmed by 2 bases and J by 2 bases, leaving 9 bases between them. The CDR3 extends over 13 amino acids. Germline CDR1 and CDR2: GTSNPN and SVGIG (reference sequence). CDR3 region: CAWSRSSNTEAFF. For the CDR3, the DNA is TGTGCCTGGAGTCGGTCCAGCAACACTGAAGCTTTCTTT.

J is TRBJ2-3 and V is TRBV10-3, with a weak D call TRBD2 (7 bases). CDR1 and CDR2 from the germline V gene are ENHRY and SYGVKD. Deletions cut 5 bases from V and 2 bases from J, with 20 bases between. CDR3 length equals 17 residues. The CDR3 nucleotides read TGTGCCATCAGTTCGGGGTGGGGGGGCCGAGACACAGATACGCAGTATTTT. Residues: CAISSGWGGRDTDTQYF.

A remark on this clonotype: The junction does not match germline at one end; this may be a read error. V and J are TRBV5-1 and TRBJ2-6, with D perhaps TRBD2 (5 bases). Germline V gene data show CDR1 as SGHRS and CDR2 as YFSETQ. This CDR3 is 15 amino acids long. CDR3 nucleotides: TGCTCCAGCAGCTTGGGAGTAACCGGGGCCAACGTCCTGACTTTC. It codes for CSSSLGVTGANVLTF.

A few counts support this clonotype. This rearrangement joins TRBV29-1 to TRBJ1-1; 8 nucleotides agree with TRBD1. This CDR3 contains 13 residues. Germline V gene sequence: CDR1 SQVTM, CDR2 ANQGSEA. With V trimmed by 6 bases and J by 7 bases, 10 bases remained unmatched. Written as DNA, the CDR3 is TGCAGCGTGATAGGACAGGGCTACAGTGAAGCTTTCTTT. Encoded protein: CSVIGQGYSEAFF. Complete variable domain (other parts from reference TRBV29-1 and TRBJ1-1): SAVISQKPSRDICQRGTSLTIQCQVDSQVTMMFWYRQQPGQSLTLIATANQGSEATYESGFVIDKFPISRPNLTFSTLTVSNMSPEDSSIYLCSVIGQGYSEAFFGQGTRLTVV.

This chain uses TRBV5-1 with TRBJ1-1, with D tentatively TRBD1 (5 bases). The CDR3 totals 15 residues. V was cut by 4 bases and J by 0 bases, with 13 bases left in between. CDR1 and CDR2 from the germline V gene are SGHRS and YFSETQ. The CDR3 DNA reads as TGCGCCAGCAGCCTGGGACGTAAAATGAACACTGAAGCTTTCTTT. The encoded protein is CASSLGRKMNTEAFF.